This T cell receptor beta chain came from a study of T cells in Graves' hyperthyroidism and ophthalmopathy. Study background: Peripheral blood was acquired at first diagnosis, ahead of any therapy whatsoever. General study points: Ophthalmopathy was told apart from stable hyperthyroidism by a 13 V-J model.

Each diagnosis drew on symptoms, thyroxine, TRAb, thyroid ultrasound and orbital computed tomography findings. Using RNA transcripts as the source, TCR beta CDR3 regions were amplified. HTBI primers were the set used in a first-round RT-PCR of the TCR CDR3. TCRdb processed the multiplex PCR reads anew with MiXCR; each CDR3 protein has one entry. The sample includes around 540,000 distinct CDR3 sequences, about 16% seen only once; the top ten take 29%. In its sample, this clonotype was seen many times. The antigen is undetermined. The CDR3 is made up of 15 amino acids. Trimming pared 6 bases from V and 1 base from J, leaving 15 bases between. The germline V gene encodes CDR1 LNHDA and CDR2 SQIVND (reference sequence).

The sample taken for sequencing was blood. The V gene is TRBV19, the J gene TRBJ1-1, with D tentatively TRBD1 (5 bases). The source is a woman aged 30 to 39 with Graves' ophthalmopathy. DNA of the CDR3: TGTGCCAGTAGGACCAAAGAGACAGAGAACACTGAAGCTTTCTTT. Translating gives CASRTKETENTEAFF.